The clone carrying this TCR beta chain was seen only a few times. The antigen is not known. Arm-PCR of CDR3 regions and iRepertoire HTBI primers were used to build TCR beta libraries. Authors' analysis steps: Taken together, the samples had fewer than 70 TRBV and roughly 15 TRBJ segments identified. In TCRdb, the multiplex PCR reads were re-called with MiXCR into one record per CDR3 protein. None of the V and J calls come from the authors' own analysis; TCRdb made them. The table has 500,000 to 700,000 distinct CDR3 sequences, about 30% seen once. The time point denotes: persistent/refractory GD, antithyroid drugs over 5 years with positive TRAb. RNA isolated from PBMCs was used to make the TCR library. It was an endocrinology department in Xi'an, China, that provided the patients. These data come from a study of regulatory T cells in long-lasting Graves disease. Broader study findings: TCR diversity was lower in persistent than newly diagnosed Graves' disease.

The germline V and J ends were trimmed by 6 bases and 4 bases, with 18 bases remaining between them. The CDR3 is 15 amino acids. The sequencing here drew on peripheral blood mononuclear cells (PBMCs), taken when the disease was refractory, from a patient treated with antithyroid drugs. The TCR sequence derives from a female donor with Graves disease. This chain connects TRBV12-3 or TRBV12-4 to TRBJ1-2; no reliable D call. The DNA for the CDR3 is TGTGCCAGCAGCCCCTCGACCAAATCTGTCTATGGCTACACCTTC. Protein product: CASSPSTKSVYGYTF.